This T cell receptor (beta chain) was sequenced during a study of T cell responses to AZD1222 COVID-19 vaccine. CDR1 and CDR2 (germline): DFQATT, SNEGSKA (reference sequence). The V end lost 6 bases, the J end lost 7 bases, and 12 bases lay between the germline ends. The CDR3 has 11 residues. Produced via immunoSEQ multiplex PCR; TCRdb's table is partial and in-frame only. The sample lists roughly 120,000 clones; about 88% were seen once. This rearrangement joins TRBV20-1 to TRBJ2-5; tentatively, D is TRBD2 (6 bases). The TCR was taken from an adult in good health. Sequencing used peripheral blood, obtained on day 0 of AZD1222 vaccination. Here the CDR3 reads CSAGDFRTQYF. DNA of the CDR3: TGCAGTGCCGGGGACTTCAGGACCCAGTACTTC.